The clone carrying this TCR beta chain turned up a few times. Antigen specificity is unknown. TCRdb processed the 5' RACE reads anew with MiXCR; each CDR3 protein has one entry. The table records 570,000 or so distinct CDR3 sequences, roughly 9.5% of them present only once. V shed 6 bases and J 6 bases; nucleotides not matched to a gene: 12. Germline loops: CDR1 MNHNS, CDR2 SASEGT. The CDR3 length is 15 residues. Every sampled donor was Caucasian and healthy. The data originate from a study of identical twins. Study observations and caveats: Conclusions relied on cross-sectional statistical analysis, not following the same donors.

These data also featured in a second study, about yellow fever vaccine responses in identical twins. From that paper: Convergence reportedly seemed to mark part of the twins' vaccine T cell response, with personalization marking the rest.

V is TRBV6-1 and J is TRBJ2-3, with 7 bases matching TRBD1. Sequencing used PBMCs. The receptor was derived from a woman aged 18-30 years in good health. In nucleotides, the CDR3 is TGTGCCAGCAGACCCGACAGGGTGGGTTGGGATACGCAGTATTTT. Its protein is CASRPDRVGWDTQYF.